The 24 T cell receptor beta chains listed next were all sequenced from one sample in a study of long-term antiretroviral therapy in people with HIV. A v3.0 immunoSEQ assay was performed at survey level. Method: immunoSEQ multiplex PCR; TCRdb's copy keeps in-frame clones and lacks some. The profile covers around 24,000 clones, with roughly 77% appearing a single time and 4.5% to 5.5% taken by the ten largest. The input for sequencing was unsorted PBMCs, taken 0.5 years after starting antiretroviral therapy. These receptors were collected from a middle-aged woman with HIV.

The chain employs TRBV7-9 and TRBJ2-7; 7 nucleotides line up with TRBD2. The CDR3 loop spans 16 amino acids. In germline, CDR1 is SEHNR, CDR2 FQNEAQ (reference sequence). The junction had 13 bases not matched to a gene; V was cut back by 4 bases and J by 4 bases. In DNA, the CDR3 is TGTGCCAGCAGCTCTCCCCGGGGTGGCGGGGGATACGAGCAGTACTTC. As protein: CASSSPRGGGGYEQYF.

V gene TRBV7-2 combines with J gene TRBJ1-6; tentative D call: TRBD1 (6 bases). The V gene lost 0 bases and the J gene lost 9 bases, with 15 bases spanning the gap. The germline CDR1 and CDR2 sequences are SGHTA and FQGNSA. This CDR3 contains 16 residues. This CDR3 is CASSLALQGRGSPLHF. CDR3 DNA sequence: TGTGCCAGCAGCTTAGCCCTACAGGGACGGGGTTCACCCCTCCACTTT.

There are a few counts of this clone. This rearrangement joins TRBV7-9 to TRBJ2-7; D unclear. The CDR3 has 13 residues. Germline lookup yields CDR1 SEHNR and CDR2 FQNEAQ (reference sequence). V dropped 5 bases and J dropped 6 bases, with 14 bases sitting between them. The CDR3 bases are TGTGCCAGCAGCCCCGGGCCGCTACGCGAGCAGTACTTC. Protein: CASSPGPLREQYF.

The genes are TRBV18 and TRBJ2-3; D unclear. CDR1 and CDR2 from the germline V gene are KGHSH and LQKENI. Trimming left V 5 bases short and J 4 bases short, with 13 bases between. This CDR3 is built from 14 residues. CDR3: CASSSSFSPDTQYF. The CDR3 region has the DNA TGTGCCAGCTCATCGAGCTTCTCCCCAGATACGCAGTATTTT.

The CDR3 region is CASSSSGISTDTQYF. The CDR3 DNA reads as TGTGCCAGCAGCTCCAGTGGGATTAGCACAGATACGCAGTATTTT. The chain employs TRBV7-9 and TRBJ2-3; D unresolved. Trimming pared 4 bases from V and 0 bases from J, leaving 11 bases between. CDR1 and CDR2 from the germline V gene are SEHNR and FQNEAQ (reference sequence). The CDR3 covers 15 residues. The entire variable domain, with the rest obtained from reference TRBV7-9 and TRBJ2-3, is as follows: DTGVSQNPRHKITKRGQNVTFRCDPISEHNRLYWYRQTLGQGPEFLTYFQNEAQLEKSRLLSDRFSAERPKGSFSTLEIQRTEQGDSAMYLCASSSSGISTDTQYFGPGTRLTVL.

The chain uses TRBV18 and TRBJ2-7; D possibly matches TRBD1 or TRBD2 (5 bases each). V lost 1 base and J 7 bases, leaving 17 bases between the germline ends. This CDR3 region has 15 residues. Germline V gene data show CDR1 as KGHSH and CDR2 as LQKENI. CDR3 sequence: CASSPQQGSTGEQYF. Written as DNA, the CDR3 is TGTGCCAGCTCACCACAGCAGGGATCGACGGGGGAGCAGTACTTC.

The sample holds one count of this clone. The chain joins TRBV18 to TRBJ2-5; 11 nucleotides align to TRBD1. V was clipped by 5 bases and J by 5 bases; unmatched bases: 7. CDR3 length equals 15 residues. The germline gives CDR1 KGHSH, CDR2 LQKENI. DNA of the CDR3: TGTGCCAGCTCATACCGGACAGGGGGCGAGGAGACCCAGTACTTC. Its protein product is CASSYRTGGEETQYF.

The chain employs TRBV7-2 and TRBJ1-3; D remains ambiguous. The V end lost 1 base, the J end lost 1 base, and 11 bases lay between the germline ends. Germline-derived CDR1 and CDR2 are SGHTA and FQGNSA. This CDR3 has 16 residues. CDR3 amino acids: CASSLGLSGSGNTIYF. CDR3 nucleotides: TGTGCCAGCAGCTTAGGGTTGAGCGGGTCTGGAAACACCATATATTTT.

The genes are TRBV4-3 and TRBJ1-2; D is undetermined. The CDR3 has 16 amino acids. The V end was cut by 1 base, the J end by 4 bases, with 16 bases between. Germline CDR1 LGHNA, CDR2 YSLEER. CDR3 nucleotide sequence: TGCGCCAGCAGCCAAGTGGGCGGGGTCCGGGTCTATGGCTACACCTTC. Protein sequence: CASSQVGGVRVYGYTF.

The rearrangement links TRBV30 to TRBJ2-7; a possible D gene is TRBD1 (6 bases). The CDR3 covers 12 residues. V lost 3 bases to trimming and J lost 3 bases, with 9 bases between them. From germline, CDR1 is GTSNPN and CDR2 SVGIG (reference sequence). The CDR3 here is CAWSAQGYEQYF. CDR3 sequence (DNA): TGTGCCTGGAGCGCACAGGGCTACGAGCAGTACTTC.

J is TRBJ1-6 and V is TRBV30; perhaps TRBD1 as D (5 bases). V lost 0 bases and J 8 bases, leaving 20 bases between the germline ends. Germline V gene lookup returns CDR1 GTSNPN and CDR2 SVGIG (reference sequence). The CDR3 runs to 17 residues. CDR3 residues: CAWSVRGLGGDDSPLHF. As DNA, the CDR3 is TGTGCCTGGAGTGTACGTGGGTTAGGAGGGGATGATTCACCCCTCCACTTT.

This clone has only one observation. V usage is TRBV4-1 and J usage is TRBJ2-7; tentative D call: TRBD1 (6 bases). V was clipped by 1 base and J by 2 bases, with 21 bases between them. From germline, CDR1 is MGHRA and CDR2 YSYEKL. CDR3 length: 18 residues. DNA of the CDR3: TGCGCCAGCAGCCAAGGTATCCCCCTGGGGGCCCGGACCTACGAGCAGTACTTC. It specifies CASSQGIPLGARTYEQYF.

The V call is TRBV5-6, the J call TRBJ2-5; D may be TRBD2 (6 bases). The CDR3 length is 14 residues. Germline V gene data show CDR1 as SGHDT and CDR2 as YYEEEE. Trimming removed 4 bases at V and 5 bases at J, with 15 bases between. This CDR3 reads CASSLDRRGETQYF. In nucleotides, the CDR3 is TGTGCCAGCAGCCTGGACCGCCGGGGGGAGACCCAGTACTTC.

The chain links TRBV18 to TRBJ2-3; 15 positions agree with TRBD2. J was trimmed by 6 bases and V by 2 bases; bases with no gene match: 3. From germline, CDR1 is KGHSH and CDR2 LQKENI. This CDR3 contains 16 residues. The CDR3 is CASSPGGLAGGDTQYF. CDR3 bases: TGTGCCAGCTCACCAGGCGGACTAGCGGGGGGGGATACGCAGTATTTT.

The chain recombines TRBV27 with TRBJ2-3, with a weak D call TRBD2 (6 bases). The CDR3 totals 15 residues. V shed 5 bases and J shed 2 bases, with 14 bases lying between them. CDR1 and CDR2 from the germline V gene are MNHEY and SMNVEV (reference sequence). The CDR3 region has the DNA TGTGCCAGCAGTGGCTGGCGGGGATCCACAGATACGCAGTATTTT. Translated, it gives CASSGWRGSTDTQYF.

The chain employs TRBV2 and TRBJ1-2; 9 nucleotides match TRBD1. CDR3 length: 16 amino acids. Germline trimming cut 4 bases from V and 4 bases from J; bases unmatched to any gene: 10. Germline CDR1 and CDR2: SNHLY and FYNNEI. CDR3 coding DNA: TGTGCCAGCAGTGCTGGACAGGGGAAAGGCGGCTATGGCTACACCTTC. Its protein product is CASSAGQGKGGYGYTF.

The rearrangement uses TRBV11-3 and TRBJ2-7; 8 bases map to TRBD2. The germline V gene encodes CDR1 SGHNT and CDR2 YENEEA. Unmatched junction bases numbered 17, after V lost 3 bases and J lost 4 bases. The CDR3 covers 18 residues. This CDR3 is CASSFELTRGGAGYEQYF. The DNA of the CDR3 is TGTGCCAGCAGCTTCGAGCTCACTCGGGGGGGCGCGGGTTACGAGCAGTACTTC.

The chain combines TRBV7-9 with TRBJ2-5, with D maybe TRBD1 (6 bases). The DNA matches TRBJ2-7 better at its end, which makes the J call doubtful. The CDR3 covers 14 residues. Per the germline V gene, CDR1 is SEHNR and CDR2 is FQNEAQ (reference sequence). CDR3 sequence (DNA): TGTGCCAGCAGCTTACAGGACAGCTCCTACGAGCAGTACTTC. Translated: CASSLQDSSYEQYF.

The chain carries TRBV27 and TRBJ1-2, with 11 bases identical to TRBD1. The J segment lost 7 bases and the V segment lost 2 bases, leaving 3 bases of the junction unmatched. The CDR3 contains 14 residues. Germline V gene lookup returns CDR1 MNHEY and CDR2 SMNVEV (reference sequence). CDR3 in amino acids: CASSLAGTGGGYTF. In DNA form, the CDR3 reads TGTGCCAGCAGTTTAGCGGGGACAGGGGGTGGCTACACCTTC.

The CDR3 DNA reads as TGTGCCGGGACAGCCAGCTCCTATAATTCACCCCTCCACTTT. It is translated as CAGTASSYNSPLHF. The rearrangement joins TRBV30 to TRBJ1-6, with TRBD1 matching 7 bases. V lost 8 bases, J lost 0 bases, and 4 bases stayed unmatched. The CDR3 runs to 14 residues. Germline V CDR1 and CDR2: GTSNPN, SVGIG (reference sequence).

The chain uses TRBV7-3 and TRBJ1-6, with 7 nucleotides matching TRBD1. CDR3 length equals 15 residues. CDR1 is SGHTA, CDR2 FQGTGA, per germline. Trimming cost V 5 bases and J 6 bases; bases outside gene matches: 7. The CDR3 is CASSARTGVNSPLHF. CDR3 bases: TGTGCCAGCAGCGCGCGGACAGGAGTTAATTCACCCCTCCACTTT.

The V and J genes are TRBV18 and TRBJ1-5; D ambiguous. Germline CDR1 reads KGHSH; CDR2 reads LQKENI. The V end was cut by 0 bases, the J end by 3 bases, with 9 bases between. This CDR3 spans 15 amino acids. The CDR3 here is CASSPPAGYNQPQHF. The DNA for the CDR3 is TGTGCCAGCTCACCACCAGCGGGGTACAATCAGCCCCAGCATTTT.

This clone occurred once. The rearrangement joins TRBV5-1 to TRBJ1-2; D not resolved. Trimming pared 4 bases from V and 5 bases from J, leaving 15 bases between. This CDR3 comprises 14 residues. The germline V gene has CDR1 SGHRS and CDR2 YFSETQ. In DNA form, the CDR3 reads TGCGCCAGCAGCCCCGACTTCGGGCGTTATGGCTACACCTTC. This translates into CASSPDFGRYGYTF.

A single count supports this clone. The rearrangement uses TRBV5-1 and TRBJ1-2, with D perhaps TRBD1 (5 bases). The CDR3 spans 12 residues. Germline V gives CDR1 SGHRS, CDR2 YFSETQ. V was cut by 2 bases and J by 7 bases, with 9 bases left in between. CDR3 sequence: CASSLGEVGYTF. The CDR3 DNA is TGCGCCAGCAGCTTAGGGGAGGTTGGCTACACCTTC.